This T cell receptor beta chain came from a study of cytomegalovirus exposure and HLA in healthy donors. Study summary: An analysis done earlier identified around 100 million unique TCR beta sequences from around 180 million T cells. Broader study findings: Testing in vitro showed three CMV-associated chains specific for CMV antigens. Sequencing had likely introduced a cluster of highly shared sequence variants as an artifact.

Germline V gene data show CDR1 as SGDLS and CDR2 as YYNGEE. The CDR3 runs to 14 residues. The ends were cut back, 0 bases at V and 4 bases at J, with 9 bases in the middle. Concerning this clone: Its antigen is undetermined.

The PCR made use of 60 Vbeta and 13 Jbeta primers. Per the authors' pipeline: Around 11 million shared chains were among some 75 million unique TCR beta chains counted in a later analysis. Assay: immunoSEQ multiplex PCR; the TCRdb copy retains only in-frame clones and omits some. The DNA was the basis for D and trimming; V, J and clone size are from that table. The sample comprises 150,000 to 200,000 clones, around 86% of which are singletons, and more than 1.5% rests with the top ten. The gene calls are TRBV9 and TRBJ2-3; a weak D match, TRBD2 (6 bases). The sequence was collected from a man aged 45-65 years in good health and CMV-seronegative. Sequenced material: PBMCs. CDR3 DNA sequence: TGTGCCAGCAGCGTAGCGGGAGTGGCAGATACGCAGTATTTT. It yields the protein CASSVAGVADTQYF.